This T cell receptor beta chain appears in the sequencing data of a study of cytomegalovirus exposure and HLA in healthy donors (TCRdb year 2017). Notes on the research overall: In an earlier analysis of 587 of the donors, 250 to 350 Gb of sequence data and approximately 100 million unique TCR beta sequences from roughly 180 million T cells were reported. Approximately 300 gigabases of sequencing data and tens of millions of unique TCR sequences made up an early release that covered approximately 650 HLA-typed donors. The genetic ancestry cluster associated with self-reported Caucasian donors included approximately 85% of the 300 to 400 genotyped donors. The study aimed to test whether signatures of past pathogen exposure could be identified by cataloging public T cell receptors. The study used immunosequencing to profile the T cell repertoires of several hundred subjects and linked those repertoires to cytomegalovirus serostatus. Besides the first cohort of approximately 670 subjects, a separate validation cohort made up of 90 to 150 different subjects was used. The study combined high-throughput TCR immunosequencing, statistical association of individual TCRs with disease status, and machine learning to predict cytomegalovirus infection status. A later analysis re-examined previously published TCR beta repertoires from several hundred donors and added high-resolution HLA genotyping to investigate patterns of TCR occurrence. In the later analysis, no new phenotypic data were used to find candidate immune exposures; instead, reliance was placed on TCR beta sequences and their occurrence across donors. An earlier analysis of 500 to 750 of the donors applied high-throughput TCR beta sequencing to assess whether each TCR beta V gene segment acted as functional or pseudogenic. Donor age, sex, ethnicity and CMV serostatus were collected together with the repertoire data. Genome-wide SNP genotypes for about three fifths of the roughly 670 donors were used in a later genetic analysis, which treated that subset as a discovery cohort. Every discovery cohort repertoire had been produced on one sequencing platform. Both class I and class II loci were covered by HLA typing, at four-digit resolution. Typing coverage differed by locus: A, B, C, DRB1 and DQB1 were typed in roughly 620-630 donors, DQA1 in about 500, DPA1 in approximately 600, and DPB1 in about 450. Roughly 5 DR-DQ haplotypes were treated as single units for association and clustering because of strong linkage in the cohort. On average, about 240,000 unique TCR beta nucleotide sequences were sequenced per donor among roughly 430 genotyped donors of the cohort, with roughly 18% of those sequences being non-productive.

Deletion took 5 bases off V and 0 bases off J, with a span of 13 bases between the germline ends. Inclusive of the bounding cysteine and phenylalanine, the CDR3 is 15 residues long. The only DNA kept is the CDR3, 45 bases in frame from the first base. The germline V gene sets CDR1 to SGHTA and CDR2 to FQGNSA. Paper-wide results and their limitations: The only immune exposure information available for the cohort was CMV serostatus. The study listed around 160 TCR beta chains as associated with cytomegalovirus. Because counts were too low, fewer than 20 rarely observed V segments, including chromosome 9 orphons, were excluded from the earlier analysis of 587 of the donors. The classifier was reported to diagnose cytomegalovirus status with high specificity and sensitivity in both the original cohort and the validation cohort. Assigning TCR associations to individual alleles was difficult when HLA alleles, especially DR and DQ, strongly co-occurred. A later analysis reported that several top co-occurrence clusters appeared linked to parvovirus B19, influenza, CMV and Epstein-Barr virus. In a later analysis, HLA-associated TCR beta chains were found to be more clonally expanded and to have lower generation probabilities than equally common non-associated chains. Across donors, most TCR sequences were observed very rarely, whereas some public TCRs were present in many individuals. An earlier analysis of some 590 of the donors showed that most TCR beta V segments appeared in productive rearrangements either about 87% or about 30% of the time, which broadly matched IMGT annotations. The authors suggested that the approach could potentially be extended to other disease states and immunological phenotypes. In a later genetic analysis, a missense DCLRE1C variant was associated with V-gene and J-gene trimming of TCR beta chains, and the association was replicated in an independent cohort. The 87-base-pair reads could not distinguish some IMGT-functional V segments, including TRBV6-2 and TRBV6-3, so those segments were excluded. Linkage disequilibrium might explain the correlated functional status among segregating V segments, but an unknown experimental factor could not be excluded. In a later analysis, some 17,000 TCR beta sequences were associated with specific HLA alleles at a false discovery rate of 0.05. Because HLA typing was missing for some donors at each locus, association tests included only the typed subset. A later genetic analysis reported fewer N-insertions in productive TCRs among donors in an Asian-associated ancestry cluster than the roughly 700-donor mean. A further reported finding was that TCR beta sequences accurately predicted the HLA-A and HLA-B alleles for most subjects in the first cohort. Three of the identified cytomegalovirus-associated TCR beta chains were confirmed in vitro to be specific for cytomegalovirus antigens. According to a later analysis, TCR association rates differed among HLA loci, with DRB1 alleles showing the most associated TCRs and HLA-C alleles showing the fewest. Presence/absence analyses assumed roughly uniform sequencing depth across donors, an assumption that may not hold. In this cohort, only TCR beta chains were sequenced, and detectable features were limited by the absence of alpha or paired-chain data. A later analysis found that most CMV-associated TCR beta chains appeared HLA-restricted, with HLA associations seemingly driven largely by CMV exposure. The sequencing pipeline was judged likely to have produced a cluster of highly shared sequence variants as a technical artifact.

The receptor library was made with the immunoSEQ multiplex PCR assay. For the multiplex PCR, a mixture combining 60 forward primers for TCR Vbeta segments and 13 reverse primers for TCR Jbeta segments was used. The CDR3 region of rearranged TCR beta genes was amplified from genomic DNA with a multiplex PCR assay. Amplified TCR beta libraries were sequenced as 87-base-pair reads on the Illumina HiSeq System. Under the source paper's analysis protocol: Across the 600 to 700 repertoires, a later analysis counted 80 million or so unique TCR beta chains, approximately 10 million of which were shared by at least two donors. To remove PCR and sequencing errors, raw reads were error-corrected and collapsed into unique sequences using a nearest-neighbor algorithm that merged closely related sequences. CDR3 sequences were aligned to IMGT reference sequences to assign V, D and J gene segments. Each retained sequence needed at least a six-nucleotide match to both a V gene segment and a J gene segment. Rearrangements were called productive when the CDR3 lacked stop codons and stayed in frame with V and J; all others were non-productive. Following IMGT convention, CDR3 was defined as the stretch from the second conserved V-encoded cysteine up to the conserved J-encoded phenylalanine. In an earlier analysis of some 550 of the donors, sequences lacking an unambiguous match to a single V gene segment were excluded. In an earlier analysis of approximately 550 of the donors, V segments were called functional above 56.7% productive rearrangements and were called segregating when the between-donor standard deviation exceeded 5%. To diagnose cytomegalovirus status from the catalog of TCR beta chain sequences, a statistical classification framework was built. V and J gene assignment, in a later analysis, came from comparing TCR nucleotide sequences with IMGT/GENE-DB human TR gene sequences. A later analysis assigned CDR3 sequences and most-parsimonious VDJ recombination scenarios with the TCRdist pipeline. In a later analysis, each TCR beta chain was defined by its CDR3 amino acid sequence together with its V-gene family, and reads lacking a unique V-gene family were excluded. As a way to deal with suspected cross-contamination and a sequencing artifact, a later analysis dropped roughly 600 nucleotide sequences that were highly shared and had low generation probability. A later analysis calculated a clonal expansion index for each public chain from normalized within-repertoire ranks of inferred template counts. A later analysis computed generation probabilities with a VDJ recombination model fitted to out-of-frame rearrangements, and checked the results against IGoR. Hypergeometric tests were used in a later analysis to score TCR-TCR, TCR-HLA and TCR-CMV co-occurrence, with a repertoire-size bias correction applied to the TCR pairs. A later analysis estimated false discovery rates by permuting HLA or CMV assignments 20 times. In a later analysis, co-occurring TCRs were grouped with DBSCAN, and TCRdist sequence similarity was added when clustering was performed within HLA-allele-positive subsets. For co-occurrence clustering, repertoires with fewer than 30,000 or more than 120,000 public chains were excluded, along with four or five repertoires with anomalous nucleotide sharing. TCRdb carries this immuneACCESS record with in-frame sequences only. Its versions omit some clonotypes, under half of them owing to an unresolved V gene in the studies checked, with the rest unexplained. Clone size and V and J calls were adopted from that table, with D and trimming inferred from the DNA. The sample records 150,000 to 200,000 clones, roughly 85% of which are singletons. The ten biggest clones cover under 3% of the sample.

Only a few counts were recorded for this clone. The antigen it binds to is not known. It has no much larger one-base neighbor in the sample; base qualities were not kept. The same CDR3 also results from other DNA sequences found in this sample. The cohort consisted of 600 or so healthy bone marrow donors. Cohort members were all nominally healthy when sampled, although unrecorded immune exposures were likely present. The donor was CMV seronegative and belonged to the group of 352 seronegative cohort members. Every donor gave a peripheral blood sample, and the peripheral blood mononuclear cells from that sample were used for TCR beta sequencing. Genomic DNA extraction from the blood cell samples was performed with the Qiagen DNeasy Blood Extraction Kit.

The specimen sequenced was PBMCs. This receptor was taken from a woman aged 45-59 years in good health and CMV-seronegative. The receptor chain draws on TRBV7-2 and TRBJ1-1, with TRBD1 tentatively as D gene (5 bases match). The nucleotide sequence reads as follows: TGTGCCAGCAGCGGCCAGACAGCCATGAACACTGAAGCTTTCTTT. The encoded protein is CASSGQTAMNTEAFF.